A single T cell receptor beta chain is shown here with its context. The antigen is unknown. This record comes from a study of cytomegalovirus exposure and HLA in healthy donors. Study-wide points: When the data were analyzed later, several of the most significant clusters appeared to be linked to common viral pathogens.

Both 60 Vbeta primers and 13 Jbeta primers went into the PCR. The protocol was immunoSEQ multiplex PCR, while the TCRdb copy is restricted to in-frame clones and leaves out a portion. Here the sample spans 120,000 or so clones, 15% being singletons. CDR3 length equals 14 residues. V shed 4 bases and J 8 bases; nucleotides not matched to a gene: 9. Looked up from germline, CDR1 is LNHDA and CDR2 is SQIVND (reference sequence). The TCR originated in a woman aged 18-35 years in good health and CMV-seronegative. The specimen sequenced was PBMCs. The V and J genes are TRBV19 and TRBJ1-2, with 8 bases lining up with TRBD1. CDR3 loop: CASSSGQGARGYTF. CDR3 DNA: TGTGCCAGTAGTAGTGGGCAGGGGGCGAGAGGCTACACCTTC.